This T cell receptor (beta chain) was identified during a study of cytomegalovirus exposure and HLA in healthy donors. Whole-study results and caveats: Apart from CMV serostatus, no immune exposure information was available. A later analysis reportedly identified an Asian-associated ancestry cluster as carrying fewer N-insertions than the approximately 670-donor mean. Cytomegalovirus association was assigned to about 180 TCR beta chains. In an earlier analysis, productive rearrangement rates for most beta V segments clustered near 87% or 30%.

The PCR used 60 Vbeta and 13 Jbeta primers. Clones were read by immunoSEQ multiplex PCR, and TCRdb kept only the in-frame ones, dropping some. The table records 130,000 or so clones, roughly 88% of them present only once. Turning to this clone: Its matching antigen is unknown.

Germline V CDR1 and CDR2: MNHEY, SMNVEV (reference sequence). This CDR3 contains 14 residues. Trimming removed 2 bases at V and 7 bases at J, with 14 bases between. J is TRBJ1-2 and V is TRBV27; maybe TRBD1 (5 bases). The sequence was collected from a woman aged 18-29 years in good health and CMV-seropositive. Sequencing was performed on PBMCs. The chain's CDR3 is CASSLIQQGGGYTF. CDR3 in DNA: TGTGCCAGCAGTTTAATTCAGCAGGGCGGTGGCTACACCTTC.